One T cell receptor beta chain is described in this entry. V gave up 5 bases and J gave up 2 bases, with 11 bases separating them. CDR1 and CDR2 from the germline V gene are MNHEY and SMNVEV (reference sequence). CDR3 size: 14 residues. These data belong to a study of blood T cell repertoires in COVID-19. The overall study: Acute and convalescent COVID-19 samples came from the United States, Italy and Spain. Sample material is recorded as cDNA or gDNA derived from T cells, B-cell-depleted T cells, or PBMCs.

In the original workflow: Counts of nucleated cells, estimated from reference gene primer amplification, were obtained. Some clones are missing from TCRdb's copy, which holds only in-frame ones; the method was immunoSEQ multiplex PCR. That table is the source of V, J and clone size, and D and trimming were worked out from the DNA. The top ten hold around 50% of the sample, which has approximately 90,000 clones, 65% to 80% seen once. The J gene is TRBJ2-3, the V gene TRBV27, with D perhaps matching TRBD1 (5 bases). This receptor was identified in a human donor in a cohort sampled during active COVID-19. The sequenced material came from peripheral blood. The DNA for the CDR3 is TGTGCCAGCAGTCGACAGACTTCCACAGATACGCAGTATTTT. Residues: CASSRQTSTDTQYF.